Below, 27 T cell receptor beta chains from the same sample are listed, as sequenced in a study of beta chain features in type 1 diabetes. Regarding the study as a whole: The study found moderately but significantly shorter TCRB CDR3s in all four CD4+ subsets of Type 1 diabetes patients.

No antigen is known for these receptors. Expressed TCRB transcripts were sequenced because the entire RNA isolate underwent reverse transcription. Profiled with immunoSEQ multiplex PCR; TCRdb holds only in-frame clones, not every one. The table has under 300,000 clones, roughly 25% seen once. Sequencing input: naive CD4+ T cells from blood. The receptors derive from a woman between 25 and 40 years old with type 1 diabetes.

This rearrangement joins TRBV27 to TRBJ1-2; D is uncertain. The CDR3 covers 13 residues. V dropped 5 bases and J dropped 7 bases, with 14 bases sitting between them. CDR1 and CDR2 from the germline V gene are MNHEY and SMNVEV (reference sequence). The CDR3 DNA reads TGTGCCAGCAGTGTACACGTACTAAGTGGCTACACCTTC. Amino acid sequence: CASSVHVLSGYTF.

J is TRBJ2-4 and V is TRBV29-1, with D tentatively TRBD2 (5 bases). The CDR3 contains 13 residues. V was shortened by 3 bases and J by 3 bases, with 9 bases between the two germline ends. CDR1 SQVTM and CDR2 ANQGSEA come from the germline V gene. CDR3 sequence (DNA): TGCAGCGTTGATCCGGGGATCAAAAACATTCAGTACTTC. It codes for CSVDPGIKNIQYF.

V usage is TRBV19 and J usage is TRBJ2-7, with a possible D match to TRBD1 (6 bases). V lost 3 bases and J lost 5, with 14 bases in between. Germline CDR1 LNHDA, CDR2 SQIVND (reference sequence). The length of the CDR3 is 14 residues. The CDR3 DNA reads as TGTGCCAGTAGTATTGGTGACAGGTTCCACGAGCAGTACTTC. It encodes CASSIGDRFHEQYF.

This chain links TRBV9 with TRBJ2-3; D uncertain. V was clipped by 1 base and J by 11 bases, with 14 bases between them. The CDR3 loop spans 13 amino acids. Germline CDR1 is SGDLS and CDR2 is YYNGEE. The CDR3 nucleotides read TGTGCCAGCAGCGTACCGACCAGGCCGAGGCAGTATTTT. The encoded protein is CASSVPTRPRQYF.

V and J are TRBV11-2 and TRBJ2-1, with 7 bases aligning to TRBD2. V gave up 1 base and J gave up 8 bases; unmatched junction bases: 11. The CDR3 loop spans 16 amino acids. Germline assignment: CDR1 SGHAT and CDR2 FQNNGV. The CDR3 here is CASSLGGGSFGDEQFF. The DNA of the CDR3 is TGTGCCAGCAGCTTAGGAGGCGGGAGTTTTGGCGATGAGCAGTTCTTC.

V usage is TRBV5-1 and J usage is TRBJ1-2; TRBD1 matches at 9 bases. The germline V gene has CDR1 SGHRS and CDR2 YFSETQ. J gave up 7 bases and V 0 bases, and 7 bases lay outside the gene matches. The CDR3 covers 15 residues. The CDR3 sequence is CASSLGTGVGGGYTF. The CDR3 DNA sequence: TGCGCCAGCAGCTTGGGGACAGGGGTTGGCGGTGGCTACACCTTC.

This clone was picked up a small number of times. The chain is built from TRBV15 and TRBJ1-2; the D is unclear. From germline, CDR1 is LNHNV and CDR2 YYDKDF (reference sequence). This CDR3 spans 14 amino acids. The ends were cut back, 0 bases at V and 4 bases at J, with 9 bases in the middle. The CDR3 loop reads CATSRDQGGYGYTF. DNA for the CDR3: TGTGCCACCAGCAGAGATCAAGGAGGCTATGGCTACACCTTC.

The rearrangement links TRBV14 to TRBJ1-2, with no clear D. There are 15 residues in the CDR3. V lost 0 bases and J lost 4, with 12 bases in between. The V gene's germline CDR1 is SGHDN and CDR2 FVKESK. This CDR3 reads CASSQESWHLYGYTF. In DNA, the CDR3 is TGTGCCAGCAGCCAAGAATCGTGGCACCTCTATGGCTACACCTTC.

Worth noting for this clone: Other DNA sequences in the sample encode the same CDR3. This chain links TRBV29-1 with TRBJ1-1, with D tentatively TRBD1 (6 bases). CDR1 SQVTM and CDR2 ANQGSEA come from the germline V gene. Trimming removed 2 bases at V and 3 bases at J, with 10 bases between. This CDR3 contains 13 residues. The CDR3 sequence: CSVERGGYTEAFF. CDR3 coding DNA: TGCAGCGTTGAAAGGGGGGGATACACTGAAGCTTTCTTT. The variable domain in full, completed from reference TRBV29-1 and TRBJ1-1, reads SAVISQKPSRDICQRGTSLTIQCQVDSQVTMMFWYRQQPGQSLTLIATANQGSEATYESGFVIDKFPISRPNLTFSTLTVSNMSPEDSSIYLCSVERGGYTEAFFGQGTRLTVV.

CDR3 residues: CASSYSDRGREAFF. The CDR3 nucleotides read TGTGCCAGCAGTTATTCGGACAGGGGACGTGAAGCTTTCTTT. The rearrangement joins TRBV6-5 to TRBJ1-1, with TRBD1 matching 9 bases. CDR3 length equals 14 residues. V trimming: 3 bases; J trimming: 7 bases; junction bases outside the gene matches: 6. The V gene's germline CDR1 is MNHEY and CDR2 SVGAGI.

This clone was seen only a few times. The chain couples TRBV25-1 to TRBJ2-1; TRBD1 might be the D (6 bases). The CDR3 totals 12 residues. Germline V CDR1 and CDR2: MGHDK, SYGVNS. V dropped 6 bases and J dropped 10 bases, with 13 bases sitting between them. CDR3 sequence (DNA): TGTGCCAGCAGCGGTGTAGGGACAGAGCAGTTCTTC. The encoded protein is CASSGVGTEQFF.

The chain is built from TRBV5-1 and TRBJ2-5, with D possibly TRBD2 on 6 matching bases. There are 15 residues in the CDR3. Trimming pared 4 bases from V and 3 bases from J, leaving 16 bases between. The germline V gene has CDR1 SGHRS and CDR2 YFSETQ. CDR3 loop: CASSPRGTGEETQYF. CDR3 coding DNA: TGCGCCAGCAGCCCGCGCGGGACGGGAGAAGAGACCCAGTACTTC. Full variable domain (remainder filled in from reference TRBV5-1 and TRBJ2-5): KAGVTQTPRYLIKTRGQQVTLSCSPISGHRSVSWYQQTPGQGLQFLFEYFSETQRNKGNFPGRFSGRQFSNSRSEMNVSTLELGDSALYLCASSPRGTGEETQYFGPGTRLLVL.

This clone was counted between two and nine times. The DNA of the CDR3 is TGTGCCAGCAGTCCCCGGGACAGGGCCTTGCCCCAGCATTTT. Amino acid sequence: CASSPRDRALPQHF. The chain carries TRBV6-5 and TRBJ1-5; 9 bases map to TRBD1. The CDR3 has 14 residues. V trimming: 5 bases; J trimming: 9 bases; junction bases outside the gene matches: 8. Germline V gives CDR1 MNHEY, CDR2 SVGAGI.

V gene TRBV4-1 combines with J gene TRBJ1-5; 8 bases map to TRBD1. This CDR3 has 16 amino acids. Trimming cost V 4 bases and J 2 bases; bases outside gene matches: 7. Germline CDR1 reads MGHRA; CDR2 reads YSYEKL. DNA of the CDR3: TGCGCCAGCAGCCTCCAGACAGGGGCTGGCAATCAGCCCCAGCATTTT. Translation: CASSLQTGAGNQPQHF.

The chain has TRBV30 and TRBJ1-2, with D uncertain. Germline V lookup: CDR1 GTSNPN, CDR2 SVGIG (reference sequence). This CDR3 is built from 12 residues. The germline V and J ends were trimmed by 0 bases and 8 bases, with 10 bases remaining between them. The CDR3 DNA follows: TGTGCCTGGAGTGTCGGGAGCCCCGGCTACACCTTC. It encodes CAWSVGSPGYTF.

CDR3 in amino acids: CASSLAVEEPQHF. For the CDR3, the DNA is TGTGCCAGCTCACTTGCAGTGGAGGAGCCCCAGCATTTT. The chain recombines TRBV18 with TRBJ1-5, with D hard to call. V lost 4 bases and J 8 bases, leaving 12 bases between the germline ends. The CDR3 is made up of 13 amino acids. CDR1 and CDR2 (germline): KGHSH, LQKENI.

J is TRBJ1-1 and V is TRBV30; possible D gene TRBD1, 6 bases. V lost 0 bases, J lost 7 bases, and 12 bases lay in between. The length of the CDR3 is 13 residues. Per the germline V gene, CDR1 is GTSNPN and CDR2 is SVGIG (reference sequence). The CDR3 loop reads CAWSVTGWGEAFF. The CDR3 region has the DNA TGTGCCTGGAGTGTAACAGGGTGGGGTGAAGCTTTCTTT. Full variable domain (remainder filled in from reference TRBV30 and TRBJ1-1): SQTIHQWPATLVQPVGSPLSLECTVEGTSNPNLYWYRQAAGRGLQLLFYSVGIGQISSEVPQNLSASRPQDRQFILSSKKLLLSDSGFYLCAWSVTGWGEAFFGQGTRLTVV.

This clone was counted a few times. The V gene is TRBV5-1, the J gene TRBJ2-1; no definite D call. Trimming removed 0 bases at V and 6 bases at J, with 10 bases between. Germline V gene lookup returns CDR1 SGHRS and CDR2 YFSETQ. The CDR3 extends over 14 amino acids. The CDR3 here is CASSLGALSNEQFF. The CDR3 DNA reads TGCGCCAGCAGCTTGGGGGCGTTAAGCAATGAGCAGTTCTTC.

This chain joins TRBV18 and TRBJ2-5, with 14 bases lining up with TRBD2. From germline, CDR1 is KGHSH and CDR2 LQKENI. Trimming removed 4 bases from V and 0 bases from J; junction bases left unmatched: 4. There are 17 residues in the CDR3. CDR3 amino acids: CASSLGTSGRYQETQYF. In DNA form, the CDR3 reads TGTGCCAGCTCACTAGGGACTAGCGGGAGATACCAAGAGACCCAGTACTTC.

This clone has only a few counts. The chain joins TRBV7-3 to TRBJ2-3; 8 bases agree with TRBD2. The CDR3 consists of 13 residues. V gave up 3 bases and J gave up 5 bases; unmatched junction bases: 1. Germline values: CDR1 SGHTA, CDR2 FQGTGA. In nucleotides, the CDR3 is TGTGCCAGCAGCTTGCGGGAGGTAGATACGCAGTATTTT. Its protein is CASSLREVDTQYF.

The chain combines TRBV5-4 with TRBJ2-1; 8 bases are a match to TRBD1. Germline V gives CDR1 SGHNT, CDR2 YYREEE (reference sequence). The V gene end was trimmed by 0 bases and the J gene end by 13 bases; junction bases not matched to a gene: 6. The length of the CDR3 is 13 residues. CDR3 sequence: CASSLVAQGEQFF. The CDR3 DNA reads as TGTGCCAGCAGCTTGGTGGCACAGGGGGAACAGTTCTTC.

This chain connects TRBV27 to TRBJ2-7, with 7 bases matching TRBD1. The CDR3 totals 14 residues. CDR1 and CDR2 from the germline V gene are MNHEY and SMNVEV (reference sequence). Trimming removed 7 bases from V and 7 bases from J; junction bases left unmatched: 13. CDR3 sequence reads: CASNTGTAGMEQYF. As DNA, the CDR3 is TGTGCCAGCAATACTGGGACAGCTGGCATGGAGCAGTACTTC.

In its sample, this clone was seen a few times. This chain connects TRBV5-1 to TRBJ2-1; 9 bases match TRBD1. The V and J ends lost 3 bases and 2 bases, in that order; junction bases with no gene match: 9. Germline V gene sequence: CDR1 SGHRS, CDR2 YFSETQ. This CDR3 contains 17 residues. In DNA, the CDR3 is TGCGCCAGCAGCTGGGACAGGGCTAGGGAAACCTACAATGAGCAGTTCTTC. Protein product: CASSWDRARETYNEQFF.

In its sample, this clone was seen a few times. Other DNA sequences in this specimen translate into the identical CDR3. This chain uses TRBV11-2 with TRBJ2-1; a possible D gene is TRBD2 (5 bases). Looked up from germline, CDR1 is SGHAT and CDR2 is FQNNGV. The CDR3 consists of 12 residues. Deletions cut 1 base from V and 9 bases from J, with 7 bases between. This chain's CDR3 is CASSLASGEQFF. For the CDR3, the DNA is TGTGCCAGCAGCTTAGCCAGCGGTGAGCAGTTCTTC. Filled out from reference TRBV11-2 and TRBJ2-1, the complete variable domain reads EAGVAQSPRYKIIEKRQSVAFWCNPISGHATLYWYQQILGQGPKLLIQFQNNGVVDDSQLPKDRFSAERLKGVDSTLKIQPAKLEDSAVYLCASSLASGEQFFGPGTRLTVL.

This clone turned up a few times. The V and J genes are TRBV30 and TRBJ1-5; D not resolved. This CDR3 is built from 14 residues. Looked up from germline, CDR1 is GTSNPN and CDR2 is SVGIG (reference sequence). With 0 bases removed from V and 5 bases from J, the gap between germline ends came to 11 bases. CDR3 in DNA: TGTGCCTGGAGTGTAACCTCAGTTGATCAGCCCCAGCATTTT. Translation: CAWSVTSVDQPQHF.

This clone has just a few counts. The chain has TRBV29-1 and TRBJ2-5; maybe TRBD1 (6 bases). The germline V and J ends were trimmed by 1 base and 2 bases, with 17 bases remaining between them. This CDR3 has 16 residues. Germline lookup yields CDR1 SQVTM and CDR2 ANQGSEA. The CDR3 sequence is CSVEGQADGFQETQYF. CDR3 DNA sequence: TGCAGCGTTGAAGGACAGGCCGATGGATTTCAAGAGACCCAGTACTTC.

The CDR3 nucleotides are TGCGCCAGCAGCCGGAGCGGGACAGGGGTCATCGGCGAGCAGTACTTC. This sequence encodes CASSRSGTGVIGEQYF. The chain recombines TRBV4-1 with TRBJ2-7; 10 bases match TRBD1. Losses at the gene ends were 4 bases for V and 6 bases for J; bases not matched to a gene: 12. The CDR3 runs 16 residues. Germline V gene data show CDR1 as MGHRA and CDR2 as YSYEKL.